Sequencing of this TCR beta chain was carried out in a study of blood T cell repertoires in COVID-19. This clone occurred a few times. How the authors handled the data: Estimation of nucleated cell counts was performed using reference gene primer amplification. Assay used: immunoSEQ multiplex PCR; TCRdb lists only in-frame clones, some missing. V and J calls and clone size are those listed in that table; D and trimming were worked out from the DNA. This table holds around 700,000 clones, about 87% found once. Sequences were obtained from peripheral blood. The receptor comes from a woman under 30 with acute or convalescent COVID-19.

The CDR3 DNA reads as TGTGCCAGCAGCTTAGGGACAGGGGTTGGTGAAAAACTGTTTTTT. Translated: CASSLGTGVGEKLFF. This chain links TRBV7-2 with TRBJ1-4, with 9 bases aligning to TRBD1. This CDR3 has 15 residues. Trimming took 1 base from V and 7 from J; bases not matched to a gene: 4. Looked up from germline, CDR1 is SGHTA and CDR2 is FQGNSA.